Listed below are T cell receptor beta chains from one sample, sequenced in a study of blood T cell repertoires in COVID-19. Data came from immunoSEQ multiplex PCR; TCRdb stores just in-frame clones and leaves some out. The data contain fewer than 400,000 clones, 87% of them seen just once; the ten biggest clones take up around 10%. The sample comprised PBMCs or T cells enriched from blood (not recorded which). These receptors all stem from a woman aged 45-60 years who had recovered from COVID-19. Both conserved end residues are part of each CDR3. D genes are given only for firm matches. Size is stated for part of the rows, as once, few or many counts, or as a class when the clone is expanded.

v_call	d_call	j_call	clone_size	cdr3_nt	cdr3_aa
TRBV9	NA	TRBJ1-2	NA	TGTGCCAGCAGCAGAGGCGGAGGGGTTGACTATGGCTACACCTTC	CASSRGGGVDYGYTF
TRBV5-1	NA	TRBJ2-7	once	TGCGCCAGCAGCTTGACTGGGGGCGAATACGAGCAGTACTTC	CASSLTGGEYEQYF
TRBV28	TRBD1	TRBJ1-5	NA	TGTGCCAGCAGCGAAACAGGGGGAGGCAATCAGCCCCAGCATTTT	CASSETGGGNQPQHF
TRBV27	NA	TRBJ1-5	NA	TGTGCCAGCAGTTTACTCGGAGCTCCCCAGCATTTT	CASSLLGAPQHF
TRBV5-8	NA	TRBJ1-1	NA	TGTGCCAGCAGTCAGCTGCCTGGGACATCGAACACTGAAGCTTTCTTT	CASSQLPGTSNTEAFF
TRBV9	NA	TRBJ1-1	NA	TGTGCCAGCAGCGTAGCAGGGAATACTGAAGCTTTCTTT	CASSVAGNTEAFF
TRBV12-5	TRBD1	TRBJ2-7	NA	TGTGCTAGTGGTTTGATCCAACCGGGGGACAGGGGTCACGAGCAGTACTTC	CASGLIQPGDRGHEQYF
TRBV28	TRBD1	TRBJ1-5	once	TGTGCCAGCAGATCGACAGGGGGCCTCAATCAGCCCCAGCATTTT	CASRSTGGLNQPQHF
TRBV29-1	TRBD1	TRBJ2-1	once	TGCAGCGTTGTTCCGCACTCAGGGGGAAATGAGCAGTTCTTC	CSVVPHSGGNEQFF
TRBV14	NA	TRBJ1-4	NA	TGTGCCAGCAGCCTACGGGGGGCAACTAATGAAAAACTGTTTTTT	CASSLRGATNEKLFF
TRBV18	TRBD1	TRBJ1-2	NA	TGTGCCAGCTCACGGGACAGCCCTAACTATGGCTACACCTTC	CASSRDSPNYGYTF
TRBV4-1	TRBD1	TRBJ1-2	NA	TGCGCCAGCAGCCATGCCGGCCGGGACAGGAGCTATGGCTACACCTTC	CASSHAGRDRSYGYTF
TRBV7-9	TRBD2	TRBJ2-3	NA	TGTGCCAGCAGCTTAGCTGGAGCGGGGGGGCCCTGGGATACGCAGTATTTT	CASSLAGAGGPWDTQYF
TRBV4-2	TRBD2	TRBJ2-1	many	TGTGCCAGCAGCCAAGATGGACTAGCGGGGGGCAATGAGCAGTTCTTC	CASSQDGLAGGNEQFF
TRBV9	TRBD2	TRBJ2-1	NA	TGTGCCAGCAGCGTCGTCGGGGGGGCCTACAATGAGCAGTTCTTC	CASSVVGGAYNEQFF
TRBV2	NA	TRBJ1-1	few	TGTGCCAGCAGAACCCAAGGGGGAGGGGGCACTGAAGCTTTCTTT	CASRTQGGGGTEAFF
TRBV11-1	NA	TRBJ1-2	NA	TGTGCCAGCAGCCTTAGGACAGTCTATGGCTACACCTTC	CASSLRTVYGYTF
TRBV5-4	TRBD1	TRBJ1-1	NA	TGTGCCAGCAGCCGTTCGGGACAGCCGAACACTGAAGCTTTCTTT	CASSRSGQPNTEAFF
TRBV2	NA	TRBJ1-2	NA	TGTGCCAGCAGTGAGGATTTGAACAGGGACTATGGCTACACCTTC	CASSEDLNRDYGYTF
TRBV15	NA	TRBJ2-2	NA	TGTGCCACCAGCAGAGATCCCTTCACCGGGGAGCTGTTTTTT	CATSRDPFTGELFF
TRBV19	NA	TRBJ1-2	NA	TGTGCCAGTAGTGCCCTTACGGGCGGGAGAGGGTATGGCTACACCTTC	CASSALTGGRGYGYTF
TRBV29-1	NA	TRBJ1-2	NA	TGCAGCGTTGCCTCCGGGACACAATTAGGCTATGGCTACACCTTC	CSVASGTQLGYGYTF
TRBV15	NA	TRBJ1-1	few	TGTGCCACCAGCAGAGATCGCACTGAAGCTTTCTTT	CATSRDRTEAFF
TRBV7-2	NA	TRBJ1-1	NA	TGTGCCAGCAGCGCGGGACCGTGGAACACTGAAGCTTTCTTT	CASSAGPWNTEAFF
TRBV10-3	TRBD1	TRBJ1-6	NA	TGTGCCATCAGTGAGTCTCTCGGGACAGGGGTCAGTTCACCCCTCCACTTT	CAISESLGTGVSSPLHF
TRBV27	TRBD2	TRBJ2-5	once	TGTGCCAGCAGTTTAGGGCGGGGGGGGACCCAGTACTTC	CASSLGRGGTQYF
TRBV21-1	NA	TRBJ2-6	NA	TGTGCCAGCAGCAAAGGACCGGGACAGCAACGTGGGGCCAACGTCCTGACTTTC	CASSKGPGQQRGANVLTF
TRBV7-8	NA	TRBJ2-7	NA	TGTGCCAGCGGCTTACCGGGACTCTCGGCCAACGAGCAGTACTTC	CASGLPGLSANEQYF
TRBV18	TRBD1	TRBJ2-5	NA	TGTGCCAGCTCACCACCCGGGACAGGGATTTTGGAGACCCAGTACTTC	CASSPPGTGILETQYF
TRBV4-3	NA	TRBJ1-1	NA	TGCGCCAGCAGCCAAGATAGTGGACAAGGAGCTTTCTTT	CASSQDSGQGAFF
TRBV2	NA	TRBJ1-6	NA	TGTGCCAGCAGGGGGGGGGTCGGGTCACCCCTCCACTTT	CASRGGVGSPLHF
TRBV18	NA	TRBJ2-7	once	TGTGCCAGCTCACCCAATCGACAGAACTACGAGCAGTACTTC	CASSPNRQNYEQYF
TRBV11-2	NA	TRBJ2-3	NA	TGTGCCAGCAGCTTAGGTCGCTCCGCAGATAAGTTCACAGATACGCAGTATTTT	CASSLGRSADKFTDTQYF
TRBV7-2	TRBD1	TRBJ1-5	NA	TGTGCCAGCAGCTTAGTCGGACAGGGGGGCCAGCCCCAGCATTTT	CASSLVGQGGQPQHF
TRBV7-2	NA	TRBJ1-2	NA	TGTGCCAGCAGCCCTGTCCCGTGGGGCCGATATAACTATGGCTACACCTTC	CASSPVPWGRYNYGYTF
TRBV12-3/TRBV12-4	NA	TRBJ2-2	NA	TGTGCCACCTCTTGGGGGGCCGGGGAGCTGTTTTTT	CATSWGAGELFF
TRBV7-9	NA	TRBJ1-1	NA	TGTGCCAGCAGCTTAAGCGGGGCGGGCACTGAAGCTTTCTTT	CASSLSGAGTEAFF
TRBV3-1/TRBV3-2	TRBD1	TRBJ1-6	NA	TGTGCCAGCAGCTATGGACAGGGGCGTTCACCCCTCCACTTT	CASSYGQGRSPLHF
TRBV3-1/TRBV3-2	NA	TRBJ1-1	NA	TGTGCCAGCAGCCAAGGACAGCCAGGGCTCAGCACTGAAGCTTTCTTT	CASSQGQPGLSTEAFF
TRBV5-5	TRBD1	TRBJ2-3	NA	TGTGCCAGCAGCCTGGACAGGGTTGTTGCAGATACGCAGTATTTT	CASSLDRVVADTQYF
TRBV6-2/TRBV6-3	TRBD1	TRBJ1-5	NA	TGTGCCAGCAGTTACTCAGGACAGGGGGACTATAGCAATCAGCCCCAGCATTTT	CASSYSGQGDYSNQPQHF